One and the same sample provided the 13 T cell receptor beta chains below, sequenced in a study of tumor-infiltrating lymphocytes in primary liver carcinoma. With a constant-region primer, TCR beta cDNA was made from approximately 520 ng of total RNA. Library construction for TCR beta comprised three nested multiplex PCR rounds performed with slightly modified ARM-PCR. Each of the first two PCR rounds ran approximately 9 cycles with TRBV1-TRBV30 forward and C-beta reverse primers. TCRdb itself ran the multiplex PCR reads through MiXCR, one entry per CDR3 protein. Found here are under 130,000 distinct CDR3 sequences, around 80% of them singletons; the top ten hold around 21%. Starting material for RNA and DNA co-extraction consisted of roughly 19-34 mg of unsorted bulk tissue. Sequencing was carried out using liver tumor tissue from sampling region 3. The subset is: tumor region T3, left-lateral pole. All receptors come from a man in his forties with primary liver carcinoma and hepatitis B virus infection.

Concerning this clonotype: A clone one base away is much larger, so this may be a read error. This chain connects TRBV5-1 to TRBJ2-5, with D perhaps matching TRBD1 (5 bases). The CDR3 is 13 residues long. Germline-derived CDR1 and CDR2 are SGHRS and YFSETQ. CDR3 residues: CTSRLEGVETQYF. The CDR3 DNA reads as TGCACCAGCAGGTTAGAAGGGGTCGAGACCCAGTACTTC. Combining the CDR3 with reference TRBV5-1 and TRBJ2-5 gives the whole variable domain KAGVTQTPRYLIKTRGQQVTLSCSPISGHRSVSWYQQTPGQGLQFLFEYFSETQRNKGNFPGRFSGRQFSNSRSEMNVSTLELGDSALYLCTSRLEGVETQYFGPGTRLLVL.

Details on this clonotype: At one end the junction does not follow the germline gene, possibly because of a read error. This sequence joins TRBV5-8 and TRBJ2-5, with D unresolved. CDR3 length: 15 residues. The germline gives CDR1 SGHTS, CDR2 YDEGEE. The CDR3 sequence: CASRTADGRQESQYF. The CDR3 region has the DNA TGTGCCAGCAGGACGGCAGACGGTAGGCAAGAGAGCCAGTACTTC.

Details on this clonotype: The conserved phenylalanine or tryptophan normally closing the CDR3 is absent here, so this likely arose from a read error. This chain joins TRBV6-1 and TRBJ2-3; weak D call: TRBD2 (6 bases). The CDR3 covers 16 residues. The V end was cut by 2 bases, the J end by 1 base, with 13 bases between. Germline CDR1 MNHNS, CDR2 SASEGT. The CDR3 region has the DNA TGTGCCAGCAGTGAAAGGCGGGGAATTCGCACAGATACGCAGTATCTT. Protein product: CASSERRGIRTDTQYL.

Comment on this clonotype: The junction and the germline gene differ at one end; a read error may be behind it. The CDR3: CASSLDRYSYEQYF. CDR3 in DNA: TGTGCCAGCAGTCTGGACAGATACTCCTACGAGCAGTATTTC. This chain links TRBV28 with TRBJ2-7; D may be TRBD1 (6 bases). Germline V gene lookup returns CDR1 MDHEN and CDR2 SYDVKM. CDR3 size: 14 residues. The whole variable domain, remainder taken from reference TRBV28 and TRBJ2-7, is DVKVTQSSRYLVKRTGEKVFLECVQDMDHENMFWYRQDPGLGLRLIYFSYDVKMKEKGDIPEGYSVSREKKERFSLILESASTNQTSMYLCASSLDRYSYEQYFGPGTRLTVT.

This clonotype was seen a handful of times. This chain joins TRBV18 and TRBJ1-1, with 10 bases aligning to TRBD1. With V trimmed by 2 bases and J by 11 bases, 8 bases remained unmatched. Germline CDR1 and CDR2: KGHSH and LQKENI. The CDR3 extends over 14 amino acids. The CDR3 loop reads CASSPEGQGSTAFF. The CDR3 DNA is TGTGCCAGCTCACCAGAGGGACAGGGGTCTACGGCTTTCTTT.

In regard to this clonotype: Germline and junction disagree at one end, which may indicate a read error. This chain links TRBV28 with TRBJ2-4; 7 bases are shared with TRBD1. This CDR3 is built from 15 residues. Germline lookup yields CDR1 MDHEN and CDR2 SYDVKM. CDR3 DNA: TGTCCCAGCAGTCTATCCTCGACAGGGCGGAATATTCAGTACTTC. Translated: CPSSLSSTGRNIQYF. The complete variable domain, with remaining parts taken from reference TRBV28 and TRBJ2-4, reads DVKVTQSSRYLVKRTGEKVFLECVQDMDHENMFWYRQDPGLGLRLIYFSYDVKMKEKGDIPEGYSVSREKKERFSLILESASTNQTSMYLCPSSLSSTGRNIQYFGAGTRLSVL.

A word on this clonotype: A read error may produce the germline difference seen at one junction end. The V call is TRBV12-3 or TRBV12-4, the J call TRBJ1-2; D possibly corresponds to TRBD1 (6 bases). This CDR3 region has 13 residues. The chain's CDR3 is CVSSLTGLVGYTF. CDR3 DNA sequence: TGTGTCAGCAGTTTAACAGGGTTAGTCGGCTACACCTTC.

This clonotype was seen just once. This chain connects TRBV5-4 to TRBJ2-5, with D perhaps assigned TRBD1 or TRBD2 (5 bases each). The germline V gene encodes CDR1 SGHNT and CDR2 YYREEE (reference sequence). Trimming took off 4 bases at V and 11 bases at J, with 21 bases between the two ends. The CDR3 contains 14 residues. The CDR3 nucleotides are TGTGCCAGCAGCCCAGCACAGGTGGGGGAGAGTCAGTACTTC. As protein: CASSPAQVGESQYF.

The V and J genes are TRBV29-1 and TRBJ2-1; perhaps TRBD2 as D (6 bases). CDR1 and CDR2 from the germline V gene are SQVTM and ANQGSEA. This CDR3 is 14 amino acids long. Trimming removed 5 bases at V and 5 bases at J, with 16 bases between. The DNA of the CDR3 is TGCAGCGTTAAGGGACTCCCAACTCACAATGAGCAGTTCTTC. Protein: CSVKGLPTHNEQFF.

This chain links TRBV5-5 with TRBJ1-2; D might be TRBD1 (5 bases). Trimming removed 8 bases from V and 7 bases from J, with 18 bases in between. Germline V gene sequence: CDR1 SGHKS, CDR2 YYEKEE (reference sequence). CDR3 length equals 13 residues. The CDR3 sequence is CARRVPGPSGYTF. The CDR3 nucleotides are TGTGCCAGAAGGGTGCCGGGGCCTTCTGGCTACACCTTC.

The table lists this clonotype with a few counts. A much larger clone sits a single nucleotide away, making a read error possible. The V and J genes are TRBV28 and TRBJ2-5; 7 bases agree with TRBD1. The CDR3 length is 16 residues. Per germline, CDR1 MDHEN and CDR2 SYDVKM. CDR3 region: CVSSLFYRQGQETQYF. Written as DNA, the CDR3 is TGTGTCAGCAGTTTATTCTACCGACAGGGCCAAGAGACCCAGTACTTC.

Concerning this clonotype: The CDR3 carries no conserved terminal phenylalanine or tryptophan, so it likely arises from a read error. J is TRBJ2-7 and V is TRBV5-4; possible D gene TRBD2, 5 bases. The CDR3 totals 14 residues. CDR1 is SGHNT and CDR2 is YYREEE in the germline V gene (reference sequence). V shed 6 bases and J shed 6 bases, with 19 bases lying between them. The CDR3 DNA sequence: TGTGCCAGCAACGAGGCGGACTGGGCCCCCGAGCAGTACTCC. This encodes CASNEADWAPEQYS.

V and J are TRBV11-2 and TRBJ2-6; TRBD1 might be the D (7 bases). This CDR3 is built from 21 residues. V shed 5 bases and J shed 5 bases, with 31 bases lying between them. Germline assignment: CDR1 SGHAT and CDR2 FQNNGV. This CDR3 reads CASSMGGNRGISLSRANVLTF. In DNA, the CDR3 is TGTGCCAGCAGCATGGGGGGAAACAGGGGCATTTCCCTATCTAGGGCCAACGTCCTGACTTTC.